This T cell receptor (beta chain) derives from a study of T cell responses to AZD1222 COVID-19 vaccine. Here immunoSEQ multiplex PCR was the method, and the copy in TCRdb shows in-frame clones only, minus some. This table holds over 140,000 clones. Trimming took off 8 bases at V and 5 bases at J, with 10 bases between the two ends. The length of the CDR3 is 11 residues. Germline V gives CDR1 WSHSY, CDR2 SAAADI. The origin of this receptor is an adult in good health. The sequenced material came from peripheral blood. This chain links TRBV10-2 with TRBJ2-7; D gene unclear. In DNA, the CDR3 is TGCGCCAGCTCTTCGATGGACGAGCAGTACTTC. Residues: CASSSMDEQYF.